This TCR beta chain was obtained from a study of CD8+ T cells in alopecia areata. In the study overall: Treatment comprised oral tofacitinib, 5 to 10 mg twice daily, in treated patients.

This clone was seen only a few times. This CDR3 is 12 amino acids long. Looked up from germline, CDR1 is SQVTM and CDR2 is ANQGSEA. V dropped 6 bases and J dropped 8 bases, with 14 bases sitting between them. RNA extraction was followed by reverse transcription into cDNA, which acted as the sequencing template. Method: immunoSEQ multiplex PCR; TCRdb's copy keeps in-frame clones and lacks some. Found here are 130,000 to 150,000 clones, about half of them singletons; the top ten hold 0.99%. The V call is TRBV29-1, the J call TRBJ2-4; possible D gene TRBD2, 7 bases. This sample comprised CD4+ T cells sorted from blood, obtained at week 0. The receptor's source is a human donor with alopecia areata. The CDR3 DNA follows: TGCAGCGTGCGGAGGGGGGGAGACATTCAGTACTTC. The encoded protein is CSVRRGGDIQYF.